This T cell receptor (beta chain) is drawn from a study of response to subunit inactivated influenza vaccine. There are 13 residues in the CDR3. Trimming removed 1 base from V and 5 bases from J, with 8 bases in between. CDR1 is SEHNR and CDR2 is FQNEAQ in the germline V gene (reference sequence). This clonotype was observed a handful of times. From the RT-PCR reads, TCRdb called clonotypes with MiXCR, one entry per CDR3 protein. The profile shows some 550,000 distinct CDR3 sequences, roughly a quarter of them singletons. The same data also contributed to another study, on T cells expressing NK-cell markers. From that report: 5'RACE template switching with UMIs generated TCR beta cDNA. The study drew TCR beta repertoires from sorted CD3+CD56+NKG2C+, CD3+CD56+NKG2C- and CD3+CD56-NKG2C+ T cells. Seropositivity for HCMV was found in seven of the eight sequenced donors, with one seronegative.

This material consisted of CD4+ T cells sorted from PBMCs, taken 12 days after vaccination. This sequence originates from a man in his fifties or sixties who received an inactivated influenza vaccine. The chain uses TRBV7-9 and TRBJ2-5; unclear D gene. CDR3 DNA sequence: TGTGCCAGCAGCTTAGGACGCTATGAGACCCAGTACTTC. The encoded protein is CASSLGRYETQYF.